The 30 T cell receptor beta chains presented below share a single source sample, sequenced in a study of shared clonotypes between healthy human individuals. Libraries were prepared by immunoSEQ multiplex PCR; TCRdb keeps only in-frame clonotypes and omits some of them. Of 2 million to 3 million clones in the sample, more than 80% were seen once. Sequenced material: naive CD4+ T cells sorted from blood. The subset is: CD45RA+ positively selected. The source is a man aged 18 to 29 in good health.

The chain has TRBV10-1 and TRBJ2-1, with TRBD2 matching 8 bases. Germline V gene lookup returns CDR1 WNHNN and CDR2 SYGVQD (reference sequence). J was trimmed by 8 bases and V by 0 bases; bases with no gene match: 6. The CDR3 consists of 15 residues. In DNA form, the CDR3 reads TGCGCCAGCAGTGAGTCATTAGCGGGAAGCGATGAGCAGTTCTTC. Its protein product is CASSESLAGSDEQFF.

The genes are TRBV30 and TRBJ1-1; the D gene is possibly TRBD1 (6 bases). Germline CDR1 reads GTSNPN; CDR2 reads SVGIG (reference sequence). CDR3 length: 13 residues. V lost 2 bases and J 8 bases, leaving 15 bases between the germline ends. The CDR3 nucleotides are TGTGCCTGGAGTCTCAGGGGAAGTTGGGAAGCTTTCTTT. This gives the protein CAWSLRGSWEAFF.

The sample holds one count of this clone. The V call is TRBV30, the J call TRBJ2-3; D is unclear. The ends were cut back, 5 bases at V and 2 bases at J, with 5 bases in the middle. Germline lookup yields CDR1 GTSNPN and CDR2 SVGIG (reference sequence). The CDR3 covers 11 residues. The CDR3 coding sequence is TGTGCCTGGGCCTACACAGATACGCAGTATTTT. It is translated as CAWAYTDTQYF. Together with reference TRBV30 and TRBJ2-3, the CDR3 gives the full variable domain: SQTIHQWPATLVQPVGSPLSLECTVEGTSNPNLYWYRQAAGRGLQLLFYSVGIGQISSEVPQNLSASRPQDRQFILSSKKLLLSDSGFYLCAWAYTDTQYFGPGTRLTVL.

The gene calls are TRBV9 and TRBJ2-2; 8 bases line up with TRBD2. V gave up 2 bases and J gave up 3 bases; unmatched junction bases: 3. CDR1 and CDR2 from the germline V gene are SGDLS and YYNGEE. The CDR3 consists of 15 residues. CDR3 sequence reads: CASSVTSGYTGELFF. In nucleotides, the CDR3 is TGTGCCAGCAGCGTTACTAGCGGATACACCGGGGAGCTGTTTTTT.

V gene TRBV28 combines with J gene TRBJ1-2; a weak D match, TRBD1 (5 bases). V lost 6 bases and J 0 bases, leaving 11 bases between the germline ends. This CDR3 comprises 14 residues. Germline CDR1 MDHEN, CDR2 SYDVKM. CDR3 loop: CASRGGGANYGYTF. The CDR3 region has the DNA TGTGCCAGCAGGGGGGGAGGGGCTAACTATGGCTACACCTTC.

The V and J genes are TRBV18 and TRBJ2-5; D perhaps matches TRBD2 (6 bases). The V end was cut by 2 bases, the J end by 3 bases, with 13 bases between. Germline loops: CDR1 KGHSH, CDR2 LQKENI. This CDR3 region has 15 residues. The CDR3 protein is CASSPTFGGKETQYF. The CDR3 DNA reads TGTGCCAGCTCACCAACCTTTGGAGGGAAAGAGACCCAGTACTTC.

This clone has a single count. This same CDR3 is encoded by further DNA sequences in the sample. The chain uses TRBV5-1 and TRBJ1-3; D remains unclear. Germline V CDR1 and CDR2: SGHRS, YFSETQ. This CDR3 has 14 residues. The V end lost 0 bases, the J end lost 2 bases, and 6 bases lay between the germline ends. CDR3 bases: TGCGCCAGCAGCTTGGGACAAACTGGAAACACCATATATTTT. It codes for CASSLGQTGNTIYF.

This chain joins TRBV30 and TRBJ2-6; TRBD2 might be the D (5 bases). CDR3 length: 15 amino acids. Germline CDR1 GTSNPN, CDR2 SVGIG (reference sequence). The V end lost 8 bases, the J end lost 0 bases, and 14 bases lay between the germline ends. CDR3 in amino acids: CAGLIAGSGANVLTF. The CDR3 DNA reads TGTGCCGGGTTAATTGCGGGCTCTGGGGCCAACGTCCTGACTTTC.

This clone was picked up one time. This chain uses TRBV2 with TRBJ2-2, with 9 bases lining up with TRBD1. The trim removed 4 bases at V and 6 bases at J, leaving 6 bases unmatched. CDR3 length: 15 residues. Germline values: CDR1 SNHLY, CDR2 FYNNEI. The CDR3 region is CASSGTGGASGELFF. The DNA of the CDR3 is TGTGCCAGCAGTGGAACAGGGGGCGCCTCCGGGGAGCTGTTTTTT.

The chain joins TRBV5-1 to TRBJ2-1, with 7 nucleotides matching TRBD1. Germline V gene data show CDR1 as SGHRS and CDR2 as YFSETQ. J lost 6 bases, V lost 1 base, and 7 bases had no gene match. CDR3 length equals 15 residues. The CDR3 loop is CASSLTGESSNEQFF. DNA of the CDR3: TGCGCCAGCAGCTTGACAGGGGAGAGTAGCAATGAGCAGTTCTTC.

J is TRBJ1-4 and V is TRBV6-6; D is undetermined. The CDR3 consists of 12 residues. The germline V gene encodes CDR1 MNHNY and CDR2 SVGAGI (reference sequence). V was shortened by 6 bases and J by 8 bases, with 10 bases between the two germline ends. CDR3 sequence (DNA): TGTGCCAGCAGCAACGTGGAAGAAAAACTGTTTTTT. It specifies CASSNVEEKLFF.

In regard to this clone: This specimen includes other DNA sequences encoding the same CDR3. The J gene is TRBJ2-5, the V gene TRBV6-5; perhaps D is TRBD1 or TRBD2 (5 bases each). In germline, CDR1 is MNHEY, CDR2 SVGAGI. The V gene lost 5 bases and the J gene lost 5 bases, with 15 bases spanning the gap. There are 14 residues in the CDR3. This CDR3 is CASSPPGAPETQYF. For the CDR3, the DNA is TGTGCCAGCAGTCCCCCCGGGGCCCCCGAGACCCAGTACTTC.

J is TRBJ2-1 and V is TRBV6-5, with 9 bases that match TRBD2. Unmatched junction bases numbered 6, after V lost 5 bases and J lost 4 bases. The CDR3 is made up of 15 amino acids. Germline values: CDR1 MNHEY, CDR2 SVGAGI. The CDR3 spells CASSIRLAAYNEQFF. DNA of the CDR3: TGTGCCAGCAGTATCCGACTAGCGGCTTACAATGAGCAGTTCTTC.

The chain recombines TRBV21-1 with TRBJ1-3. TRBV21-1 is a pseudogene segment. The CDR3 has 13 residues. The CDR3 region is CASSRFPGNTIYF. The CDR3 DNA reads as TGTGCCAGCAGCAGGTTTCCTGGGAACACCATATATTTT.

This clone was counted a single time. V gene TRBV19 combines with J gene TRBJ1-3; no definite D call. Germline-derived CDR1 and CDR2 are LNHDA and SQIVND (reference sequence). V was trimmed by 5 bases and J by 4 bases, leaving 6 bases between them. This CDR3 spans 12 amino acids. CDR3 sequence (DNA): TGTGCCAGTAGTGAGTCCGGAAACACCATATATTTT. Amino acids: CASSESGNTIYF.

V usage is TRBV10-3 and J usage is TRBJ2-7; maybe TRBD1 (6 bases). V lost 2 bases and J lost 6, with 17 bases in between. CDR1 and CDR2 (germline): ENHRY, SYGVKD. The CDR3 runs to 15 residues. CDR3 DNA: TGTGCCATCAGTGAGGAGCCAGGGGCGATAAGCGAGCAGTACTTC. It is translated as CAISEEPGAISEQYF.

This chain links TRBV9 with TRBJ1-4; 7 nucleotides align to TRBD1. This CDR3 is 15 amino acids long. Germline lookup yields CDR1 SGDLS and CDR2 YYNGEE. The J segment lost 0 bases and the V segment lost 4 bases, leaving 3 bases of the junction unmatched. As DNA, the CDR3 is TGTGCCAGCAGCCGACAGGGTGCAACTAATGAAAAACTGTTTTTT. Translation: CASSRQGATNEKLFF.

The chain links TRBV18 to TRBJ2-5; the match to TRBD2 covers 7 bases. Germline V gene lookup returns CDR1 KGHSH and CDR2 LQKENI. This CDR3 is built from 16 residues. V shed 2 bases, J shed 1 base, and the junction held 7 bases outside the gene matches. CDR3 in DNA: TGTGCCAGCTCACCAATAGGCCTAGCGGTCCAAGAGACCCAGTACTTC. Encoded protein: CASSPIGLAVQETQYF. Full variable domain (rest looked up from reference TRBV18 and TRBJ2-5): NAGVMQNPRHLVRRRGQEARLRCSPMKGHSHVYWYRQLPEEGLKFMVYLQKENIIDESGMPKERFSAEFPKEGPSILRIQQVVRGDSAAYFCASSPIGLAVQETQYFGPGTRLLVL.

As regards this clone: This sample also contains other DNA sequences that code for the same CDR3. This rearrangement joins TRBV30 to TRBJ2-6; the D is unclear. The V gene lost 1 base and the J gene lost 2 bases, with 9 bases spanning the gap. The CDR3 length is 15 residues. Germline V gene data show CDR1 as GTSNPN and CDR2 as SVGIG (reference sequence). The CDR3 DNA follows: TGTGCCTGGAGTGGTCGGAGACCTGGGGCCAACGTCCTGACTTTC. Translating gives CAWSGRRPGANVLTF. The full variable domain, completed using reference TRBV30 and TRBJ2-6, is SQTIHQWPATLVQPVGSPLSLECTVEGTSNPNLYWYRQAAGRGLQLLFYSVGIGQISSEVPQNLSASRPQDRQFILSSKKLLLSDSGFYLCAWSGRRPGANVLTFGAGSRLTVL.

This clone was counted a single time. The CDR3 bases are TGTGCCAGTAGTTGGCGGACTAGCGGGGCGCGGGGGTACAATGAGCAGTTCTTC. It is translated as CASSWRTSGARGYNEQFF. The V and J genes are TRBV19 and TRBJ2-1; TRBD2 aligns across 12 bases. This CDR3 has 18 amino acids. CDR1 and CDR2 from the germline V gene are LNHDA and SQIVND (reference sequence). The junction had 12 bases not matched to a gene; V was cut back by 5 bases and J by 4 bases.

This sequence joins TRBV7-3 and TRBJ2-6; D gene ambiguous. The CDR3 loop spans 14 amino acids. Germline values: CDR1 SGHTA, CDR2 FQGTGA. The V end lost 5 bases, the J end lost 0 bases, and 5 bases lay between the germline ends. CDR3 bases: TGTGCCAGCAGCAAAAACTCTGGGGCCAACGTCCTGACTTTC. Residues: CASSKNSGANVLTF.

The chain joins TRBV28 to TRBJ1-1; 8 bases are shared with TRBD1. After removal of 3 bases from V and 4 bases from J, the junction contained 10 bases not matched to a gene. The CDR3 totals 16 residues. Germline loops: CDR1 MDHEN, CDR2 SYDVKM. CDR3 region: CASSLNRGNVGTEAFF. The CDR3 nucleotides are TGTGCCAGCAGTTTGAACAGGGGGAACGTCGGCACTGAAGCTTTCTTT.

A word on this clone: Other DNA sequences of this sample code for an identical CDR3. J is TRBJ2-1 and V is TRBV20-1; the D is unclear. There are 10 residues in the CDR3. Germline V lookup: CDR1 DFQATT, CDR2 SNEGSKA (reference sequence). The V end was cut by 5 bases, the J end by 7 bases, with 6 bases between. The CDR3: CSALGNEQFF. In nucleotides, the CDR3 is TGCAGTGCTCTTGGAAATGAGCAGTTCTTC.

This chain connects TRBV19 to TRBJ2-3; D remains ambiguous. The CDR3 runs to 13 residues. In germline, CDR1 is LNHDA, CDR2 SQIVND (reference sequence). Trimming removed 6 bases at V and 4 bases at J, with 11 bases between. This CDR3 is CASSDHWADTQYF. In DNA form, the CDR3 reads TGTGCCAGTAGCGACCATTGGGCAGATACGCAGTATTTT.

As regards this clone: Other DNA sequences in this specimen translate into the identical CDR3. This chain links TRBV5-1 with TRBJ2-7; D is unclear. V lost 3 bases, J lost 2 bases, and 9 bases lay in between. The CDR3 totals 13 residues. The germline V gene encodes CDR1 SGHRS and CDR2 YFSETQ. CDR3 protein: CASSSGPTYEQYF. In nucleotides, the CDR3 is TGCGCCAGCAGCTCAGGACCTACCTACGAGCAGTACTTC.

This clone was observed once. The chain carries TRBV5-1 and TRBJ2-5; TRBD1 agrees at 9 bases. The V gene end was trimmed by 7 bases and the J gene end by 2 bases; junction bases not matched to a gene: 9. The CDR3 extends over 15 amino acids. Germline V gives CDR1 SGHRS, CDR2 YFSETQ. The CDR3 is CASSETGGWQETQYF. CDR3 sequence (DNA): TGCGCCAGCTCGGAGACAGGGGGTTGGCAAGAGACCCAGTACTTC.

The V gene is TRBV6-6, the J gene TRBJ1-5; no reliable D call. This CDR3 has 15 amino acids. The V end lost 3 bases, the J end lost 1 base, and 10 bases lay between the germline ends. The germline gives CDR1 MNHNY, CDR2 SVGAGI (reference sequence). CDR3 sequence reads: CASSYSQTSNQPQHF. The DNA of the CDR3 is TGTGCCAGCAGTTATTCCCAGACAAGCAATCAGCCCCAGCATTTT.

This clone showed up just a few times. The CDR3 DNA sequence: TGTGCCAGTAGTATCCAGCAAAACTATAATTCACCCCTCCACTTT. Protein product: CASSIQQNYNSPLHF. This rearrangement joins TRBV19 to TRBJ1-6, with D unclear. CDR1 LNHDA and CDR2 SQIVND come from the germline V gene (reference sequence). CDR3 length equals 15 residues. With 3 bases removed from V and 3 bases from J, the gap between germline ends came to 9 bases.

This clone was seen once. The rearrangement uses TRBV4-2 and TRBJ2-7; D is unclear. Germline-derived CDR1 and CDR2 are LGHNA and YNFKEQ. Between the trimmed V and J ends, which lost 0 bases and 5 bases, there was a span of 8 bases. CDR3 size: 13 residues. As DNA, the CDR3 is TGTGCCAGCAGCCAAGATTATCTGGACGAGCAGTACTTC. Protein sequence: CASSQDYLDEQYF.

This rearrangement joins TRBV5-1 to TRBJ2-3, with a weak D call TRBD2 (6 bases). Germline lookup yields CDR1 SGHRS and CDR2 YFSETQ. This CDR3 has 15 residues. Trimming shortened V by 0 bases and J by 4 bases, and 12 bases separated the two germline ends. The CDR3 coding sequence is TGCGCCAGCAGCTTGGCGGGAGACGGGGCAGATACGCAGTATTTT. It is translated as CASSLAGDGADTQYF.